This TCR beta chain comes out of a study of blood T cell repertoires in COVID-19 (dated by TCRdb to between 2020 and 2021). Describing the broader study: Collaborator samples came from the United States, Italy and Spain and covered acute and convalescent phases of COVID-19. The material from the prospective study consisted of cDNA or gDNA derived from T cells, B-cell-depleted T cells, or PBMCs. Subjects who had been exposed to COVID-19, were actively infected with it, or had recovered from it provided the deeply sampled blood TCRbeta repertoires that made up the dataset. The repertoires were released in a freely available public database meant as a resource for research on the immune response to SARS-CoV-2. Samples were obtained from the ongoing ImmuneRACE study (first 160 participants) and from about 1,300 subjects provided by 6 global collaborators. Sample metadata almost always included a de-identified subject ID, COVID-19 status, age in years and sex. HLA class I and class II types, where available, came from metadata supplied by the sample provider rather than from assay-based typing. Broad study findings and their caveats: The amount of clinical and demographic metadata varied by source and participant and was provided uncurated.

About this clone: Its specific antigen is unknown. Base qualities are missing; no much larger clone stands one base away.

The immunoSEQ Assay, a bias-controlled multiplex PCR, was used to amplify TCRbeta CDR3 regions from genomic DNA. Regarding the original processing steps: The number of nucleated cells in each sample was estimated by amplification of reference gene primers within the assay. To quantify the absolute abundance of each unique TCRbeta CDR3 rearrangement, sequence reads were collapsed and filtered. Productive Simpson clonality was computed per sample as the square root of Simpson's diversity index over productive rearrangements. TCRdb holds this immuneACCESS table with in-frame rearrangements only. Some clones are missing; in checked studies, unresolved V genes explain under half, and the rest has no known cause. D and trimming come from the DNA, and the V and J calls and clone size come from that table. The sample table lists 100,000 to 150,000 clones, about four fifths of them with a count of one. The ten largest clones take up around 9.8% of the sample.

Taken from the germline V gene (reference sequence), the CDR1 and CDR2 loops are LNHDA and SQIVND. Germline trimming: 7 bases from V, 2 bases from J; junction bases outside gene matches: 9. The CDR3 sequence holds 16 residues, the cysteine and phenylalanine included. Of all the DNA, just the CDR3 is kept, 48 bases in frame from base 1. Each collaborating institution followed its own protocols to collect whole blood in K2EDTA tubes. For TCRbeta analysis, collaborators shipped samples as frozen whole blood, isolated PBMCs, or DNA extracted from either of those sample types. The chain uses TRBV19 and TRBJ2-7, with 12 bases in between that match TRBD2. This TCR derives from a man aged 35 to 55 with active or convalescent COVID-19. The sample was peripheral blood. In nucleotides, the sequence is TGTGCCAGTAAAGAGGCTAGCGGGGGGGATGCCTACGAGCAGTACTTC. It translates as CASKEASGGDAYEQYF. Full variable domain (CDR3 extended with the reference TRBV19 and TRBJ2-7 proteins): DGGITQSPKYLFRKEGQNVTLSCEQNLNHDAMYWYRQDPGQGLRLIYYSQIVNDFQKGDIAEGYSVSREKKESFPLTVTSAQKNPTAFYLCASKEASGGDAYEQYFGPGTRLTVT.